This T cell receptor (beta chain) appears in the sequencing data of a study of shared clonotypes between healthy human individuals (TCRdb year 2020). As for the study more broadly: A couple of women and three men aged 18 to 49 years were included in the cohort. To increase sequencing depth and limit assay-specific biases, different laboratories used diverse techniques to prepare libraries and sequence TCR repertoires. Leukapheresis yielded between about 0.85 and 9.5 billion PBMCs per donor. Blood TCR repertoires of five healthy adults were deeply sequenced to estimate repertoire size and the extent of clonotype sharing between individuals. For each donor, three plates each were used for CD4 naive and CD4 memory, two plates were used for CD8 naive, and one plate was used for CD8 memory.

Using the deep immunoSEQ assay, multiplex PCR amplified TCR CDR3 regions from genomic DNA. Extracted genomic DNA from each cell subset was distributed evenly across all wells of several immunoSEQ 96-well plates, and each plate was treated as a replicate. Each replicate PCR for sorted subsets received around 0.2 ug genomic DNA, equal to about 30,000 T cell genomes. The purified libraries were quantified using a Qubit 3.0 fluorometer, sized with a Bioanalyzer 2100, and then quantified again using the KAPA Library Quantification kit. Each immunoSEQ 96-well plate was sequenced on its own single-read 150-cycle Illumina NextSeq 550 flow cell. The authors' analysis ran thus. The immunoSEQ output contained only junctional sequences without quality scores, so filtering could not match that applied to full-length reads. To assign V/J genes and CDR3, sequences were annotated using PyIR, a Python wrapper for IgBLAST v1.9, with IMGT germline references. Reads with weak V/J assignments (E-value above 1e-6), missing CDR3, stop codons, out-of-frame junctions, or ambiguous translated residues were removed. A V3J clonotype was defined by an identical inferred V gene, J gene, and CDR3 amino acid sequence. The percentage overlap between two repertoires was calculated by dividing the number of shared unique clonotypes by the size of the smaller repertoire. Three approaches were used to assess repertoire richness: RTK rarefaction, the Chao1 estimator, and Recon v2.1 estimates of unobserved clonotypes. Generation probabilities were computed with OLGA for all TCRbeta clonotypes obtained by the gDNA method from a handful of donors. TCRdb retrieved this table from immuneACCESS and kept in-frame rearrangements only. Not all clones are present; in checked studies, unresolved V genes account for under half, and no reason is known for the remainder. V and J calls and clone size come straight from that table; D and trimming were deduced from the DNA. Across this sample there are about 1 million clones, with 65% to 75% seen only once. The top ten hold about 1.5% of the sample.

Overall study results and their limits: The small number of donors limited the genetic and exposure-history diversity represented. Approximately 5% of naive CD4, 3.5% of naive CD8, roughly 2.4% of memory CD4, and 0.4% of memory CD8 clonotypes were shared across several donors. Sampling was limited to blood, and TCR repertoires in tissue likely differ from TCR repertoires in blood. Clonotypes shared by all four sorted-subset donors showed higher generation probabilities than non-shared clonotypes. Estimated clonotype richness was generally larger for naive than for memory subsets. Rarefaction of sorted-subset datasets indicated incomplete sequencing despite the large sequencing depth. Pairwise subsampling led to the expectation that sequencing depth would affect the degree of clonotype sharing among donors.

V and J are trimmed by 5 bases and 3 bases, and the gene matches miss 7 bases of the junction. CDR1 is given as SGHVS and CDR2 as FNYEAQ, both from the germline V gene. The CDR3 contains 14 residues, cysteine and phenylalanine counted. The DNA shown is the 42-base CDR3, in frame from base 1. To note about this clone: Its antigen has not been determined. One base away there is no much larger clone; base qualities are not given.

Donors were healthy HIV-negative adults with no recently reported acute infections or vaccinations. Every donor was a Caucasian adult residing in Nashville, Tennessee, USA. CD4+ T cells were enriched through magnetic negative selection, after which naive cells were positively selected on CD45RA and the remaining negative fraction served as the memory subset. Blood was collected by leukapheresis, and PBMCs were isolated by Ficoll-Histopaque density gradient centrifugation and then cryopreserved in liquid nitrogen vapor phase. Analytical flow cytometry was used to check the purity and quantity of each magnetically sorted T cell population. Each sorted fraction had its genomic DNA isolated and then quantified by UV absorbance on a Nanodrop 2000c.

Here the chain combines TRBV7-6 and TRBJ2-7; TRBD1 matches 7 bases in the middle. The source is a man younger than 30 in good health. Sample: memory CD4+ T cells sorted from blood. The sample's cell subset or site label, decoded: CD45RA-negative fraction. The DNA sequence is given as TGTGCCAGCAGCGCCCGGACAGGCGTCTACGAGCAGTACTTC. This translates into CASSARTGVYEQYF.